Listed below are T cell receptor beta chains from one sample, sequenced in a study of CD8 T cells in Susac syndrome. MiXCR, applied by TCRdb to the immunoSEQ multiplex PCR reads, yields one record per CDR3 protein. The profile covers some 180,000 distinct CDR3 sequences, with around 94% appearing a single time and 0.085% to 0.1% taken by the ten largest. Source material: CD4+ T cells from PBMCs. These receptors were obtained from a human donor with Susac syndrome. Both conserved end residues are trimmed from each CDR3.

J	V	CDR3
TRBJ2-5	TRBV7-7	ASSLGGRETQY
TRBJ2-1	TRBV5-4	ASSLEAAGVVDEQF
TRBJ2-7	TRBV20-1	SASPTRGRGAYEQY
TRBJ2-1	TRBV20-1	SAMPGISSYNEQF
TRBJ2-5	TRBV5-4	ASSLSGGMETQY
TRBJ2-4	TRBV4-1	ASSHAAGTSRDIQY
TRBJ1-3	TRBV11-2	ASSRVQGKSGNTIY
TRBJ2-3	TRBV5-1	ASGGGSTDTQY
TRBJ1-1	TRBV20-1	SASRGSPGNTEAF
TRBJ2-5	TRBV19	ASTRSPGPGETQY
TRBJ1-6	TRBV25-1	ASKGAENSPLH
TRBJ1-5	TRBV6-1	ASSDLTSQPQH
TRBJ2-5	TRBV20-1	SARDHQSGWDTQY
TRBJ1-1	TRBV29-1	SVTFKSLRGTEAF
TRBJ2-3	TRBV12-3/TRBV12-4	ASRTTDTQY
TRBJ1-1	TRBV7-9	ASSPTATEAF
TRBJ2-6	TRBV19	ASSGTGGANVLT
TRBJ2-1	TRBV6-2/TRBV6-3	ASSYSFREQF
TRBJ1-1	TRBV3-1	ASSQGAGGNTEAF
TRBJ1-1	TRBV4-1	ASSQDLGGGTEAF
TRBJ2-7	TRBV28	ASSPTSPVGNPYEQY
TRBJ2-7	TRBV2	ASRETHEGHEQY
TRBJ1-2	TRBV12-3/TRBV12-4	ASSLRMMGQGNYGYT
TRBJ1-4	TRBV6-5	ASSKTGGDEKLF
TRBJ2-6	TRBV2	ASSEIPGANVLT
TRBJ1-1	TRBV4-3	ASSQEAGNTEAF
TRBJ2-2	TRBV30	AWRPGLAHTGELF
TRBJ1-4	TRBV25-1	ASSAGAREKLF
TRBJ1-5	TRBV7-8	ASSLGRNRNQPQH
TRBJ2-1	TRBV20-1	SAGTSGVVAYNEQF
TRBJ2-5	TRBV5-6	ASSPGLSGRETQY
TRBJ2-1	TRBV9	ASSAVGSSSYNEQF
TRBJ2-7	TRBV20-1	SVPRDRISYEQY
TRBJ1-1	TRBV5-1	ASSNRGGNTEAF
TRBJ2-6	TRBV19	ASSQEGRLANVLT
TRBJ2-1	TRBV28	ASTLDSMNEQF
TRBJ2-7	TRBV27	ASSLSFEGFPYEQY
TRBJ2-5	TRBV3-1	ASSQTSGGTRQY
TRBJ2-3	TRBV29-1	SVRGTASTDTQY
TRBJ2-1	TRBV2	ASSERGGNEQF
TRBJ2-5	TRBV3-1	ASKGLAGGGETQY
TRBJ2-1	TRBV5-1	ASSTQLAGGVNEQF
TRBJ2-7	TRBV30	AWSQDRGVYEQY
TRBJ1-6	TRBV3-1	ATSQAPGSSPLH
TRBJ2-1	TRBV5-4	ASSLGQKNEQF
TRBJ2-7	TRBV6-1	ASTSSSYEQY
TRBJ2-7	TRBV6-2/TRBV6-3	ASSPHRGSYEQY
TRBJ1-4	TRBV20-1	SAEGAQAEKLF
TRBJ2-3	TRBV4-2	ASSQGDGSTDTQY
TRBJ1-3	TRBV4-2	ASSPRTVSGNTIY
TRBJ2-5	TRBV6-5	ASSERQGQETQY
TRBJ2-2	TRBV4-1	ASSQAGTGSTGELF
TRBJ1-1	TRBV4-2	ASSAPGTGDTEAF
TRBJ1-6	TRBV7-2	ASSPTGNSPLH